The subject of this entry is one T cell receptor (beta chain). The authors amplified TCR beta CDR3 regions from RNA transcripts. The workflow started with a first-round RT-PCR run with HTBI primers and then moved on to a second-round multiplex PCR. MiXCR was run by TCRdb on the multiplex PCR reads, yielding one entry per CDR3 protein. The data hold approximately 210,000 distinct CDR3 sequences, with roughly a fifth observed a single time. V dropped 6 bases and J dropped 1 base, with 12 bases sitting between them. Germline V gene lookup returns CDR1 DFQATT and CDR2 SNEGSKA (reference sequence). The CDR3 is 13 residues long. These data are taken from a study of Graves' ophthalmopathy and Graves' hyperthyroidism.

The receptor was derived from a woman aged 50 to 60 with Graves' ophthalmopathy. J is TRBJ1-1 and V is TRBV20-1; D is uncertain. The sequencing input was peripheral blood. The CDR3 loop is CSAADGPNTEAFF. The CDR3, as DNA: TGCAGTGCAGCGGACGGACCGAACACTGAAGCTTTCTTT.